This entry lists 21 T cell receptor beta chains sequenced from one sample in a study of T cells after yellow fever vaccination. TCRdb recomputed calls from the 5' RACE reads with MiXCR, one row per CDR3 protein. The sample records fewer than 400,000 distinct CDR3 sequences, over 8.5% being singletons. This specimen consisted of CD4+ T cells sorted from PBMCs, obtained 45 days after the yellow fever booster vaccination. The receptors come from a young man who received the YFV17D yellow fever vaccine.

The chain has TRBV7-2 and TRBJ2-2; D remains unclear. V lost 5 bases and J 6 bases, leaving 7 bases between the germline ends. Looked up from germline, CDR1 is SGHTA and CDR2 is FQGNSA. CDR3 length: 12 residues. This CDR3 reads CASSPYSGELFF. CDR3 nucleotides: TGTGCCAGCAGCCCTTACTCCGGGGAGCTGTTTTTT.

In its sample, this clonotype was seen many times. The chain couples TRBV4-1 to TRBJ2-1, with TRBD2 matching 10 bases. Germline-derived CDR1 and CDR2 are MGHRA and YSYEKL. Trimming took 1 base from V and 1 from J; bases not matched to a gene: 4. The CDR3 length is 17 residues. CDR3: CASSQAQRGGSYNEQFF. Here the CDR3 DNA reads TGCGCCAGCAGCCAAGCTCAGCGGGGGGGTTCCTACAATGAGCAGTTCTTC.

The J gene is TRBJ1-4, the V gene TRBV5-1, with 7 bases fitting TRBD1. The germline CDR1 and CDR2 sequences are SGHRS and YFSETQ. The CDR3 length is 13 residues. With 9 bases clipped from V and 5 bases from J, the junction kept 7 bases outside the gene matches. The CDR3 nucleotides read TGCGCCATTCCGGGACAGCCGAATGAAAAACTGTTTTTT. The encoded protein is CAIPGQPNEKLFF. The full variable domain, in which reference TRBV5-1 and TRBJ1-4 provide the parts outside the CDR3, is KAGVTQTPRYLIKTRGQQVTLSCSPISGHRSVSWYQQTPGQGLQFLFEYFSETQRNKGNFPGRFSGRQFSNSRSEMNVSTLELGDSALYLCAIPGQPNEKLFFGSGTQLSVL.

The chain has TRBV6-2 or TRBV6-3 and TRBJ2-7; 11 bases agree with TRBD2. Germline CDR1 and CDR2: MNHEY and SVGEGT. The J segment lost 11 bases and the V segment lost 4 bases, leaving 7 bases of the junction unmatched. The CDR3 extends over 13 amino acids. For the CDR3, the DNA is TGTGCCAGCAGTTCCGGGACTAGCGGCTCTAAGTACTTC. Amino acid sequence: CASSSGTSGSKYF.

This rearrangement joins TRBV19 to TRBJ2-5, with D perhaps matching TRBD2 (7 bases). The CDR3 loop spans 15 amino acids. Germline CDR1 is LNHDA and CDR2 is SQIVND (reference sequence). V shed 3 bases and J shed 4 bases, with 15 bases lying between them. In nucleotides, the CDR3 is TGTGCCAGTAGTATCTTGGCGGGGGCCGGAGAGACCCAGTACTTC. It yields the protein CASSILAGAGETQYF.

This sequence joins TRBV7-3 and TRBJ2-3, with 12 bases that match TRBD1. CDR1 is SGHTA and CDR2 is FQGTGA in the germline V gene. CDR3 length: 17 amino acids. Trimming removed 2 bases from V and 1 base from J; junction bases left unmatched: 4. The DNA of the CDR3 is TGTGCCAGCAGCTTAGGGGGACAGGGGGCCGGCACAGATACGCAGTATTTT. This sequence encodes CASSLGGQGAGTDTQYF. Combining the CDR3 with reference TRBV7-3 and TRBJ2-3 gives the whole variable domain GAGVSQTPSNKVTEKGKYVELRCDPISGHTALYWYRQSLGQGPEFLIYFQGTGAADDSGLPNDRFFAVRPEGSVSTLKIQRTERGDSAVYLCASSLGGQGAGTDTQYFGPGTRLTVL.

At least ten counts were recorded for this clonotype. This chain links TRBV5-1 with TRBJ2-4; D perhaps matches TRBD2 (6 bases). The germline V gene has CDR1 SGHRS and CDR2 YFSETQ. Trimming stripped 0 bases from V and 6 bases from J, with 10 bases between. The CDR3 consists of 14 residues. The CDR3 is CASSLDGGLNIQYF. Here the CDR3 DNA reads TGCGCCAGCAGCTTGGACGGGGGATTAAACATTCAGTACTTC.

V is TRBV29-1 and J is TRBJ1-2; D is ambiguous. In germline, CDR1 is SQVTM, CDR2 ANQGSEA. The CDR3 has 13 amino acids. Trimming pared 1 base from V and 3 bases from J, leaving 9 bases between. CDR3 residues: CSVEGREHYGYTF. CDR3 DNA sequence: TGCAGCGTTGAAGGTCGGGAACACTATGGCTACACCTTC. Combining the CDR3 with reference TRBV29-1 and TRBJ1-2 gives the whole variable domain SAVISQKPSRDICQRGTSLTIQCQVDSQVTMMFWYRQQPGQSLTLIATANQGSEATYESGFVIDKFPISRPNLTFSTLTVSNMSPEDSSIYLCSVEGREHYGYTFGSGTRLTVV.

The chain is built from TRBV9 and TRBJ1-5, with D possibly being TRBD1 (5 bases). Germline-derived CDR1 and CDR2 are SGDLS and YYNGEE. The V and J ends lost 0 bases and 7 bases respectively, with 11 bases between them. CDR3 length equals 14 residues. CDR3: CASSVGTGDQPQHF. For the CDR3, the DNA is TGTGCCAGCAGCGTAGGGACCGGGGACCAGCCCCAGCATTTT. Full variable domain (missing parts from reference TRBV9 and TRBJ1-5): DSGVTQTPKHLITATGQRVTLRCSPRSGDLSVYWYQQSLDQGLQFLIQYYNGEERAKGNILERFSAQQFPDLHSELNLSSLELGDSALYFCASSVGTGDQPQHFGDGTRLSIL.

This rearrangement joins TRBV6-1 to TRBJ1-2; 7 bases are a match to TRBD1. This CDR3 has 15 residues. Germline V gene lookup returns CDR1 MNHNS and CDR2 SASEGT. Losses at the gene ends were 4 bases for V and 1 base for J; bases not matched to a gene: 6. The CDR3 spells CASSVGPGGNYGYTF. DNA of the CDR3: TGTGCCAGCAGTGTCGGGCCAGGGGGTAACTATGGCTACACCTTC.

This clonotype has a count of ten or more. CDR3 amino acids: CASSLQGAGNQPQHF. CDR3 DNA sequence: TGCGCCAGCAGCTTACAGGGGGCTGGCAATCAGCCCCAGCATTTT. V is TRBV5-1 and J is TRBJ1-5; 9 bases agree with TRBD1. The V gene's germline CDR1 is SGHRS and CDR2 YFSETQ. This CDR3 contains 15 residues. Trimming cost V 2 bases and J 2 bases; bases outside gene matches: 2.

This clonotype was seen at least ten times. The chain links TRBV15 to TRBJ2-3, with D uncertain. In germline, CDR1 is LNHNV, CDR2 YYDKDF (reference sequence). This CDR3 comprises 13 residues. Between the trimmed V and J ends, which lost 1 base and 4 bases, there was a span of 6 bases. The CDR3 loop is CATSRGQADTQYF. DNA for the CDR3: TGTGCCACCAGCAGAGGCCAGGCAGATACGCAGTATTTT. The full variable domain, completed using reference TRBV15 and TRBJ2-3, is DAMVIQNPRYQVTQFGKPVTLSCSQTLNHNVMYWYQQKSSQAPKLLFHYYDKDFNNEADTPDNFQSRRPNTSFCFLDIRSPGLGDTAMYLCATSRGQADTQYFGPGTRLTVL.

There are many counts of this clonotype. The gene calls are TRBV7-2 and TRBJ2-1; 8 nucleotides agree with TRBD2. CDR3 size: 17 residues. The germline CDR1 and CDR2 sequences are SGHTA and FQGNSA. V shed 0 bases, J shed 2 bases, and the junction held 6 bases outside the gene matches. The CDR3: CASSLASGAGAYNEQFF. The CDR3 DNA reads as TGTGCCAGCAGCTTAGCGTCCGGAGCGGGGGCCTACAATGAGCAGTTCTTC. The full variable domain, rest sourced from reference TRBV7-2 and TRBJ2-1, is GAGVSQSPSNKVTEKGKDVELRCDPISGHTALYWYRQSLGQGLEFLIYFQGNSAPDKSGLPSDRFSAERTGGSVSTLTIQRTQQEDSAVYLCASSLASGAGAYNEQFFGPGTRLTVL.

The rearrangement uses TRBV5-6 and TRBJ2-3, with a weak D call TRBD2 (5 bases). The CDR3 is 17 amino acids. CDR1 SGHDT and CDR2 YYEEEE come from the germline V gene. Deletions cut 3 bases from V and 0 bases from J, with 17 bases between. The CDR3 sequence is CASSSGGRSLSTDTQYF. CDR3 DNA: TGTGCCAGCAGCTCCGGCGGGCGCAGTCTTAGCACAGATACGCAGTATTTT.

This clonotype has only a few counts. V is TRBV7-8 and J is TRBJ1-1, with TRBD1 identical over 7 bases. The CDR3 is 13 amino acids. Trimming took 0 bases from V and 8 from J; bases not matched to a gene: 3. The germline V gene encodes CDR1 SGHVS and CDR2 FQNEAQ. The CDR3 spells CASSLAMDREAFF. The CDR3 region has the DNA TGTGCCAGCAGCTTAGCGATGGACAGGGAAGCTTTCTTT.

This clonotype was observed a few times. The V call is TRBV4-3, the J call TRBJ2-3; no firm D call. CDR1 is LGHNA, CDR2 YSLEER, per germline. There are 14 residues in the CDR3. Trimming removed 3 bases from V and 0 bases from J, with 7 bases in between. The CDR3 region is CASSHETSTDTQYF. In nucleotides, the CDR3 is TGCGCCAGCAGCCACGAGACTAGCACAGATACGCAGTATTTT.

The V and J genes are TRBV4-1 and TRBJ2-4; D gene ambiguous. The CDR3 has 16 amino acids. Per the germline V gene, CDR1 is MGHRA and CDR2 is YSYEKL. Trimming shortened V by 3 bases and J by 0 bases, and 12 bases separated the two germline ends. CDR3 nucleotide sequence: TGCGCCAGCAGCCAGCCGAGGCAGGAAGCCAAAAACATTCAGTACTTC. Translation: CASSQPRQEAKNIQYF.

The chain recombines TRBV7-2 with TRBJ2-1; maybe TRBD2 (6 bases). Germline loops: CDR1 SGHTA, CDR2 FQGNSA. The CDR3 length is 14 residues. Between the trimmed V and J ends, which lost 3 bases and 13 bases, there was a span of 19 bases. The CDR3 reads CASSFHSGERQQFF. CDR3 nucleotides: TGTGCCAGCAGCTTCCATTCGGGGGAACGGCAACAGTTCTTC.

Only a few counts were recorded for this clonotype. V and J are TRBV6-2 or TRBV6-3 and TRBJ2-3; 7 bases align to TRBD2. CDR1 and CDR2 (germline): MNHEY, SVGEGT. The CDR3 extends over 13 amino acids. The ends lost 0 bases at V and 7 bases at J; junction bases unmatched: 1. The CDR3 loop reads CASSYSTSHTQYF. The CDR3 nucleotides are TGTGCCAGCAGTTACTCGACTAGCCATACGCAGTATTTT.

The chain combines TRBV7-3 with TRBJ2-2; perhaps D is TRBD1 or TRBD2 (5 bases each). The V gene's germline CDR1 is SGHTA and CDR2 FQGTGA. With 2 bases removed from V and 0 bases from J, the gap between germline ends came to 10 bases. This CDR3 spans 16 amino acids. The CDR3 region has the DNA TGTGCCAGCAGCTTATGGGGGTCGTCGAACACCGGGGAGCTGTTTTTT. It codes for CASSLWGSSNTGELFF. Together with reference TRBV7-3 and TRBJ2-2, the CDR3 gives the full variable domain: GAGVSQTPSNKVTEKGKYVELRCDPISGHTALYWYRQSLGQGPEFLIYFQGTGAADDSGLPNDRFFAVRPEGSVSTLKIQRTERGDSAVYLCASSLWGSSNTGELFFGEGSRLTVL.

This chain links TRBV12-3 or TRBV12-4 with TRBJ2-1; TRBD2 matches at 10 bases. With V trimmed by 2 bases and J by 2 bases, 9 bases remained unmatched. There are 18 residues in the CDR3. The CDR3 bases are TGTGCCAGCAGTTTAAGTAGCGGGGGGTATCCTCCCTACAATGAGCAGTTCTTC. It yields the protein CASSLSSGGYPPYNEQFF.